This T cell receptor (beta chain) was obtained from a study of T cells expressing NK-cell markers. Researchers built TCR beta cDNA using 5'RACE template switching with UMIs. No DNA is given; TCRdb re-called the 5' RACE reads and lists each CDR3 protein once. The repertoire shows 550,000 to 600,000 distinct CDR3 sequences; the top ten hold around 3.3%. Regarding this clonotype: As yet, its antigen is unknown.

Study observations and caveats: In more than 5 donors, dominant CD3+CD56+NKG2C+ clones formed roughly 1.0-7.5% of CD8+ cells. Similarly, these clonotypes led the CD3+CD56-NKG2C+ fraction as well in several donors.

Germline V gene sequence: CDR1 MRHNA, CDR2 SNTAGT. The CDR3 totals 14 residues. The chain recombines TRBV6-4 with TRBJ2-1; TCRdb returns TRBD2, unconfirmable since there is no DNA. This sequence was found in a man younger than 35 in good health. Sequencing input: blood T cells: a sorted CD56 or NKG2C T cell subset, CD4+ or CD8+ T cells, or bulk PBMC T cells (not recorded which). CDR3 protein: CASSDSLAGNEQFF.